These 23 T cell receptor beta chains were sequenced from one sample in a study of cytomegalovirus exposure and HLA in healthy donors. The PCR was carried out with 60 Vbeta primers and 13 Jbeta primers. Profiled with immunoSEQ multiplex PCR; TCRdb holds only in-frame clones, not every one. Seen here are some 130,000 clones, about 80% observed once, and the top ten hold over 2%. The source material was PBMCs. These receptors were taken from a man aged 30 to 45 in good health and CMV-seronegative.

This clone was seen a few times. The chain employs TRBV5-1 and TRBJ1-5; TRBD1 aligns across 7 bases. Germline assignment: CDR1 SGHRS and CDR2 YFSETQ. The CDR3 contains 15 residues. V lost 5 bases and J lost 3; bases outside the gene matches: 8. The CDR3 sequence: CASRPGTASNQPQHF. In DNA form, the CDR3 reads TGCGCCAGCAGGCCGGGGACAGCGTCCAATCAGCCCCAGCATTTT.

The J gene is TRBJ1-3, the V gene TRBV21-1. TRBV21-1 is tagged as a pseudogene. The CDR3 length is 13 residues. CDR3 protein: CASAQRPGNTIYF. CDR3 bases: TGTGCCAGCGCGCAGCGGCCTGGAAACACCATATATTTT.

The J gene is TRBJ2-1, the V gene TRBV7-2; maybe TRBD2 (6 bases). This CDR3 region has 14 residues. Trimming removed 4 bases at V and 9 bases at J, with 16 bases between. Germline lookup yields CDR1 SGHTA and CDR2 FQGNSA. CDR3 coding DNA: TGTGCCAGCAGCTCATGGGACTTCCTCCGTGAGCAGTTCTTC. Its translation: CASSSWDFLREQFF.

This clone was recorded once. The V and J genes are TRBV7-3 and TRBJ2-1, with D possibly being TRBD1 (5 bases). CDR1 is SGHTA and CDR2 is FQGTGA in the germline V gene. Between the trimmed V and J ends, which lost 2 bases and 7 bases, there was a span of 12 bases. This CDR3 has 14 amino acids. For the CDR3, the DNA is TGTGCCAGCAGCTTACCTGGGGCTGGGAATGAGCAGTTCTTC. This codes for CASSLPGAGNEQFF.

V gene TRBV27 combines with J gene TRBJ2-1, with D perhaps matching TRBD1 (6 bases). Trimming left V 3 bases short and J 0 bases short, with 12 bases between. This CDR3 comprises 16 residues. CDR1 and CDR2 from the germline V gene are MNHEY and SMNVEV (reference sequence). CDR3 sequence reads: CASSFLTGLSYNEQFF. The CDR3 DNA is TGTGCCAGCAGTTTCCTTACAGGGCTCTCCTACAATGAGCAGTTCTTC.

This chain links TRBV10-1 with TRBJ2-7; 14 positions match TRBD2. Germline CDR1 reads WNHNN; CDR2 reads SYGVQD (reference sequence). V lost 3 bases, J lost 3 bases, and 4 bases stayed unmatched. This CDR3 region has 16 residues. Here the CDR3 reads CASSDTGTSGSYEQYF. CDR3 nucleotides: TGCGCCAGCAGTGATACGGGGACTAGCGGGAGCTACGAGCAGTACTTC.

The CDR3 protein is CASSLSSEQYF. DNA for the CDR3: TGTGCCAGCAGCCTCAGTTCCGAGCAGTACTTC. The chain employs TRBV7-8 and TRBJ2-7; D remains ambiguous. Trimming shortened V by 5 bases and J by 6 bases, and 8 bases separated the two germline ends. This CDR3 has 11 amino acids. Germline V gene lookup returns CDR1 SGHVS and CDR2 FQNEAQ.

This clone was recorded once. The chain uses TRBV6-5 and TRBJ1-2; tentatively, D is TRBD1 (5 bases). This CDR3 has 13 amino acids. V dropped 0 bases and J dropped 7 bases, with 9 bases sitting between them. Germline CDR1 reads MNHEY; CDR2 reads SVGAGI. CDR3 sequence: CASSYSNGGGYTF. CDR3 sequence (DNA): TGTGCCAGCAGTTACTCGAACGGGGGTGGCTACACCTTC.

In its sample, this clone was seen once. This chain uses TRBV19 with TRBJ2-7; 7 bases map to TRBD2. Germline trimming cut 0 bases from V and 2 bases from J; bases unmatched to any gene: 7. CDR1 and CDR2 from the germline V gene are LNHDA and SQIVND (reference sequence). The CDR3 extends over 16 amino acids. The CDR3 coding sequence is TGTGCCAGTAGTATAGAGGGGCCTAGCGGTGCCTACGAGCAGTACTTC. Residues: CASSIEGPSGAYEQYF. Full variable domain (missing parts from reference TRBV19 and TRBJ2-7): DGGITQSPKYLFRKEGQNVTLSCEQNLNHDAMYWYRQDPGQGLRLIYYSQIVNDFQKGDIAEGYSVSREKKESFPLTVTSAQKNPTAFYLCASSIEGPSGAYEQYFGPGTRLTVT.

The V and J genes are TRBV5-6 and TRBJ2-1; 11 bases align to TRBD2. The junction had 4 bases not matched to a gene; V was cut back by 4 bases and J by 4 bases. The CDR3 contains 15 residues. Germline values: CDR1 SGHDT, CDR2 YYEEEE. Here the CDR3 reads CASSDIAGGYNEQFF. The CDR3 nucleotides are TGTGCCAGCAGCGACATAGCGGGAGGGTACAATGAGCAGTTCTTC.

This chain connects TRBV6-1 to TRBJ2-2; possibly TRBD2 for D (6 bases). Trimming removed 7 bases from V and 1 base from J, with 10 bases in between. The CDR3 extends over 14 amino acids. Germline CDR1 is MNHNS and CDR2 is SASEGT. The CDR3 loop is CASNRAGNTGELFF. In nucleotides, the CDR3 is TGTGCCAGCAACAGAGCGGGGAACACCGGGGAGCTGTTTTTT.

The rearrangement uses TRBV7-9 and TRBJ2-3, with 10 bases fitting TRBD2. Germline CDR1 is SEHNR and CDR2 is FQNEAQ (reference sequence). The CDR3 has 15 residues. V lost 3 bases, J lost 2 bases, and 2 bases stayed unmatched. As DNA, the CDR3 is TGTGCCAGCAGCTTCGGGACTAGCGACACAGATACGCAGTATTTT. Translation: CASSFGTSDTDTQYF. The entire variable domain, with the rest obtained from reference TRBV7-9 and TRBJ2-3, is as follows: DTGVSQNPRHKITKRGQNVTFRCDPISEHNRLYWYRQTLGQGPEFLTYFQNEAQLEKSRLLSDRFSAERPKGSFSTLEIQRTEQGDSAMYLCASSFGTSDTDTQYFGPGTRLTVL.

The CDR3 protein is CASRRGSNQPQHF. The CDR3 DNA sequence: TGTGCCAGCAGAAGGGGGAGCAATCAGCCCCAGCATTTT. The chain couples TRBV2 to TRBJ1-5; TRBD1 is a possible D gene (6 bases). Germline V gives CDR1 SNHLY, CDR2 FYNNEI. The CDR3 has 13 amino acids. The V gene lost 6 bases and the J gene lost 1 base, with 7 bases spanning the gap.

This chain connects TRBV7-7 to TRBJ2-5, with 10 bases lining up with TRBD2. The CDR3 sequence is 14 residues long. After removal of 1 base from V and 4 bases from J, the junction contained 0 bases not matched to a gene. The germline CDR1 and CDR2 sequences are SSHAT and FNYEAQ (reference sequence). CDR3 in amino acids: CASSLGLAGETQYF. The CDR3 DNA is TGTGCCAGCAGCTTAGGACTAGCGGGAGAGACCCAGTACTTC.

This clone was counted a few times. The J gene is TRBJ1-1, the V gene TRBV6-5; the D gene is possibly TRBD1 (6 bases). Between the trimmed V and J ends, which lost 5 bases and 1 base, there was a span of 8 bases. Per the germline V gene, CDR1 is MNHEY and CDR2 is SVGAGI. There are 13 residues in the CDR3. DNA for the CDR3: TGTGCCAGCAGTGGACAGAAGAACACTGAAGCTTTCTTT. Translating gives CASSGQKNTEAFF.

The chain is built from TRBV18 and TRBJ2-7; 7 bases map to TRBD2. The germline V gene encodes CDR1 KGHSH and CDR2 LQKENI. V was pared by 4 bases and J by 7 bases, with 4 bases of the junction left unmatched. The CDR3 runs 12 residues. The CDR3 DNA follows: TGTGCCAGCTCACGGGAGGGCCGTGAGCAGTACTTC. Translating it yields CASSREGREQYF.

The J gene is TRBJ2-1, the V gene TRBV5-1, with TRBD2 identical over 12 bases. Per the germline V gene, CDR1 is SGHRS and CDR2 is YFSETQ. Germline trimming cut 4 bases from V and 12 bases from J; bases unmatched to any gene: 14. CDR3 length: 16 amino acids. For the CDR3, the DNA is TGCGCCAGCAGCGCGGGACTAGCGGGTGGGGTTACGGTGCAGTTCTTC. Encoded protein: CASSAGLAGGVTVQFF.

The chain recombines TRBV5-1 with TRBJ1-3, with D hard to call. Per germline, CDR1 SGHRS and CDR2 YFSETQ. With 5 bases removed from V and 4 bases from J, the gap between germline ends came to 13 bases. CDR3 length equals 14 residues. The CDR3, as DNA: TGCGCCAGCAGACAAGACTCGTCCGGAAACACCATATATTTT. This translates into CASRQDSSGNTIYF.

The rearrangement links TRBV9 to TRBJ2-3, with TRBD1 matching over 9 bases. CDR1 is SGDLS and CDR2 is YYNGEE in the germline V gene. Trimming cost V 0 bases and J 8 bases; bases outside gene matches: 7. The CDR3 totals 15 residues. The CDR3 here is CASSVEGTGWSTQYF. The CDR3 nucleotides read TGTGCCAGCAGCGTAGAAGGGACAGGGTGGAGTACGCAGTATTTT. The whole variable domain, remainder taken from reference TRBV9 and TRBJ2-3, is DSGVTQTPKHLITATGQRVTLRCSPRSGDLSVYWYQQSLDQGLQFLIQYYNGEERAKGNILERFSAQQFPDLHSELNLSSLELGDSALYFCASSVEGTGWSTQYFGPGTRLTVL.

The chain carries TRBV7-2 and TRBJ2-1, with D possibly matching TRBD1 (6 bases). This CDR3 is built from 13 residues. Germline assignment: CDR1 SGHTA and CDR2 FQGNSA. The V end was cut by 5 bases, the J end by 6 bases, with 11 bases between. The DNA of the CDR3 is TGTGCCAGCAGCACCCAACAGGGCAATGAGCAGTTCTTC. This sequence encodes CASSTQQGNEQFF.

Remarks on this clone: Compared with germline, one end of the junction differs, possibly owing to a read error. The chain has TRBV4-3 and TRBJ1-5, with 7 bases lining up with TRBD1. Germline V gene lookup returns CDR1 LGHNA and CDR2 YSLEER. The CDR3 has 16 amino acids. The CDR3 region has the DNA TGCGCCAGCAGCCAAGATGTTTGGGACAGCAATCAGCCCCAGAATTTT. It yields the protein CASSQDVWDSNQPQNF.

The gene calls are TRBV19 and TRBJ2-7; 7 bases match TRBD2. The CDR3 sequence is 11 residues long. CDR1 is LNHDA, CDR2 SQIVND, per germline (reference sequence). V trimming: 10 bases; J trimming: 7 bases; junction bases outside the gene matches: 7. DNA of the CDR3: TGTGCCACTCGCGGGAGTCTTGAGCAGTACTTC. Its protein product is CATRGSLEQYF.

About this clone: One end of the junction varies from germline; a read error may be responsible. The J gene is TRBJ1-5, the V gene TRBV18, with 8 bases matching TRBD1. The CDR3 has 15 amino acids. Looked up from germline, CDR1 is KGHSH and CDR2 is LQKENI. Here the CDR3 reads CASSPGTGQNQPQNF. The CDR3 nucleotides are TGTGCCAGCTCACCCGGGACAGGACAAAATCAGCCCCAGAATTTT.